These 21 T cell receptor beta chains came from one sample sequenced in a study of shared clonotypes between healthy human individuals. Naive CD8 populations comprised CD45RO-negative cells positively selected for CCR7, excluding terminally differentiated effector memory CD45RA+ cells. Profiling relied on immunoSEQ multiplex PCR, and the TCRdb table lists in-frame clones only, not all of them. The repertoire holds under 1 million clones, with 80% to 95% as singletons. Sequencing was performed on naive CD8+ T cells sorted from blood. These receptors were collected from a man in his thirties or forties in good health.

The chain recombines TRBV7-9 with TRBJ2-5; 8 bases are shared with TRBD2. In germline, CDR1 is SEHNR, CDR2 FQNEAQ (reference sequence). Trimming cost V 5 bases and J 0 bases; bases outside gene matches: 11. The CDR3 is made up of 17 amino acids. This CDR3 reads CASSRPRASGYQETQYF. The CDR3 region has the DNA TGTGCCAGCAGCCGCCCCCGGGCTAGCGGGTACCAAGAGACCCAGTACTTC.

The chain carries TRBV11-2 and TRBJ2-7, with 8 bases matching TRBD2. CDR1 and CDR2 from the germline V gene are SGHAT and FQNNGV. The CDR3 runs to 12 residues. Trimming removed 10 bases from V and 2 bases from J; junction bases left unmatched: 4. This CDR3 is CATRGGPYEQYF. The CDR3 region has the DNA TGTGCCACCCGGGGGGGCCCCTACGAGCAGTACTTC.

CDR3 nucleotides: TGTGCCAGCAGCTTGGGGTGGGGTCCTACGGCGTACAATGAGCAGTTCTTC. As protein: CASSLGWGPTAYNEQFF. J is TRBJ2-1 and V is TRBV5-4, with D hard to call. This CDR3 region has 17 residues. The germline V gene encodes CDR1 SGHNT and CDR2 YYREEE (reference sequence). Trimming took 0 bases from V and 4 from J, leaving 17 bases between them. Combining the CDR3 with reference TRBV5-4 and TRBJ2-1 gives the whole variable domain ETGVTQSPTHLIKTRGQQVTLRCSSQSGHNTVSWYQQALGQGPQFIFQYYREEENGRGNFPPRFSGLQFPNYSSELNVNALELDDSALYLCASSLGWGPTAYNEQFFGPGTRLTVL.

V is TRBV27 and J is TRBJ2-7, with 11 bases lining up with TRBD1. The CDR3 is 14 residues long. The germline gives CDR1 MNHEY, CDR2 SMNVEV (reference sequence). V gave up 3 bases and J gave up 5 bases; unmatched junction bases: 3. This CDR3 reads CASSFWTGGDEQYF. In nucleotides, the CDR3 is TGTGCCAGCAGTTTTTGGACAGGGGGCGACGAGCAGTACTTC.

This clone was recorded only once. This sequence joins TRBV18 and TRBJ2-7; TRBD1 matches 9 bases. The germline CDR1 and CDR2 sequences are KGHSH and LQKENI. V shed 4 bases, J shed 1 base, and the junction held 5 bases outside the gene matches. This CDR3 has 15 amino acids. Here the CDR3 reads CASSQGQGLSYEQYF. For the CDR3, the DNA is TGTGCCAGCTCACAAGGACAGGGGTTGTCCTACGAGCAGTACTTC.

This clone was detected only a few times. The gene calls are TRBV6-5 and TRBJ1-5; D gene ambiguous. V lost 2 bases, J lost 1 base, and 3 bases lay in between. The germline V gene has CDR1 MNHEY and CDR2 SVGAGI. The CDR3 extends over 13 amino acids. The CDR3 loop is CASSYESNQPQHF. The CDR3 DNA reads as TGTGCCAGCAGTTACGAGAGCAATCAGCCCCAGCATTTT.

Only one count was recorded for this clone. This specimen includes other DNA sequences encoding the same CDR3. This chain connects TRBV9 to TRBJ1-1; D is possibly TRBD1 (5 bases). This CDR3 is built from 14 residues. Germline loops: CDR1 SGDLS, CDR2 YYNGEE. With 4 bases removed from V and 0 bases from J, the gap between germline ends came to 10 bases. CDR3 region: CASSQGGLNTEAFF. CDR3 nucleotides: TGTGCCAGCAGCCAGGGAGGGTTGAACACTGAAGCTTTCTTT.

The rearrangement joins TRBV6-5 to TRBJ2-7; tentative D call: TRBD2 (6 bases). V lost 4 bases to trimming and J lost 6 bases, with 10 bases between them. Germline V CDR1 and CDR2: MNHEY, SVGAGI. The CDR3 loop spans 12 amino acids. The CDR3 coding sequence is TGTGCCAGCAGTTTAGGAGGGTCCGAGCAGTACTTC. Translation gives CASSLGGSEQYF.

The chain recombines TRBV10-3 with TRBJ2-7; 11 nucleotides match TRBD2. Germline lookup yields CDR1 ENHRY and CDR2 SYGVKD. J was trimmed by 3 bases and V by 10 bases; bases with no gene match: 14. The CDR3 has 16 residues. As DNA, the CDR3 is TGTGCCACCTCCGGGTCTAGCGGGAGGCTTCTCTACGAGCAGTACTTC. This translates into CATSGSSGRLLYEQYF.

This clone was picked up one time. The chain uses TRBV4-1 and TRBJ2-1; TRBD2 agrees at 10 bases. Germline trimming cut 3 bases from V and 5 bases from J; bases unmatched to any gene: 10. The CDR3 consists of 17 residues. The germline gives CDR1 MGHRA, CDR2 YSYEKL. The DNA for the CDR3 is TGCGCCAGCAGCCACCAGAGGGGACTAGCGCTGAACAATGAGCAGTTCTTC. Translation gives CASSHQRGLALNNEQFF.

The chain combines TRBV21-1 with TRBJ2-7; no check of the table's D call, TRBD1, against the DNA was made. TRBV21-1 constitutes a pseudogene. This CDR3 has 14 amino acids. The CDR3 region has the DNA TGTGCCAGCAGTACCTCAGGGGGACCCTACGAGCAGTACTTC. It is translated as CASSTSGGPYEQYF.

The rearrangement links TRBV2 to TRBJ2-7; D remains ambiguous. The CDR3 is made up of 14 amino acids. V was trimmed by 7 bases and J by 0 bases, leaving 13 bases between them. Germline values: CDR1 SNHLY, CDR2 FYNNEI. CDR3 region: CASTKKGSSYEQYF. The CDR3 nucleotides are TGTGCCAGCACCAAAAAGGGAAGCTCCTACGAGCAGTACTTC.

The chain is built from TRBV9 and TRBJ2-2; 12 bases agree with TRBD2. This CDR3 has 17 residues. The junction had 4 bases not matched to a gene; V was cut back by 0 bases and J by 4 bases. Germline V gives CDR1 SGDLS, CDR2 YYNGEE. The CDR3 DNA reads TGTGCCAGCAGCGTAGGGGGACTAGCGGGCTTCACCGGGGAGCTGTTTTTT. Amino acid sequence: CASSVGGLAGFTGELFF.

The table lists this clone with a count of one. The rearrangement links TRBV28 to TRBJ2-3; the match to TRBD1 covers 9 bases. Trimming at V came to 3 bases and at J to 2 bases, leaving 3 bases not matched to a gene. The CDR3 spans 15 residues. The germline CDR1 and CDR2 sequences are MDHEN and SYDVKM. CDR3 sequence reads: CASSFGTGFTDTQYF. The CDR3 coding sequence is TGTGCCAGCAGTTTCGGGACAGGGTTCACAGATACGCAGTATTTT.

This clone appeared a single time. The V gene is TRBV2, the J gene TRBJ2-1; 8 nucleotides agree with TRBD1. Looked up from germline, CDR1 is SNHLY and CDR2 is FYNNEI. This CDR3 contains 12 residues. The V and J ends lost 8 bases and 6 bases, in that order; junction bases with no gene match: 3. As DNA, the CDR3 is TGTGCCAGCGAGGACAGGGTCAATGAGCAGTTCTTC. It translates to CASEDRVNEQFF.

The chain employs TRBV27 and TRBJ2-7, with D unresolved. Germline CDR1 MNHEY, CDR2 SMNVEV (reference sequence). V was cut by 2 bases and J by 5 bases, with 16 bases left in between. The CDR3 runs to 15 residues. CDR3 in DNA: TGTGCCAGCAGTTTACGGGCGCGATCCGTCCACGAGCAGTACTTC. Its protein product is CASSLRARSVHEQYF.

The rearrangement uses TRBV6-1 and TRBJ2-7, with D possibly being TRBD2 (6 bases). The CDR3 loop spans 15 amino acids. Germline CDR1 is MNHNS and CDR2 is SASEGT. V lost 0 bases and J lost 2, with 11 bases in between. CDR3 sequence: CASSEAPLAAYEQYF. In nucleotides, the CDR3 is TGTGCCAGCAGTGAAGCGCCACTAGCTGCCTACGAGCAGTACTTC.

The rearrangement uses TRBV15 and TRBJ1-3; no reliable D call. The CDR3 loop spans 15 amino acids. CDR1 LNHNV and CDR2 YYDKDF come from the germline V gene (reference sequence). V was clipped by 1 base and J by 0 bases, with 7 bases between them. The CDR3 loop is CATSRGMSSGNTIYF. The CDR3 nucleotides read TGTGCCACCAGCAGAGGGATGAGCTCTGGAAACACCATATATTTT.

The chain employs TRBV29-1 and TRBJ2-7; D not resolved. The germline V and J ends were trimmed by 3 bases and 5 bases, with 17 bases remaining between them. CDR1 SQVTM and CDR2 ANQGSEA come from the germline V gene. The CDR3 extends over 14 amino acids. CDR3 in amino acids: CSVELGGYTDEQYF. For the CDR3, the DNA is TGCAGCGTTGAGCTGGGCGGTTATACCGACGAGCAGTACTTC.

CDR3 residues: CASSSRTGISTDTQYF. CDR3 sequence (DNA): TGTGCCAGCAGCAGCAGGACGGGAATTAGCACAGATACGCAGTATTTT. The gene calls are TRBV7-8 and TRBJ2-3; perhaps TRBD2 as D (5 bases). This CDR3 spans 16 amino acids. The V end was cut by 5 bases, the J end by 0 bases, with 15 bases between. The germline V gene encodes CDR1 SGHVS and CDR2 FQNEAQ.

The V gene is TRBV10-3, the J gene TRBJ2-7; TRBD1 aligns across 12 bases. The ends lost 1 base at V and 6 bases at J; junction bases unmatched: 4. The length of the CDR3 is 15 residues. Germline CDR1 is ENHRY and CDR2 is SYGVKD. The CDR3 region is CAISEWGTGGTEQYF. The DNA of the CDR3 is TGTGCCATCAGTGAGTGGGGGACAGGGGGCACCGAGCAGTACTTC.